What follows are 27 T cell receptor beta chains derived from one specimen sequenced in a study of cytomegalovirus exposure and HLA in healthy donors (dated 2017 in TCRdb). The library was built by means of the immunoSEQ multiplex PCR assay. A mixture of 60 forward primers for TCR Vbeta segments and 13 reverse primers for TCR Jbeta segments was used in the multiplex PCR. TCRdb retrieved this table from immuneACCESS and kept in-frame rearrangements only. Not all clones are present; in checked studies, unresolved V genes account for under half, and no reason is known for the remainder. Within this sample are 110,000 or so clones, with 76% of them counted one time only. The ten top clones hold more than 15% of the sample. The specimen sequenced was PBMCs. The source of these receptors is a man aged 45-60 years in good health and CMV-seropositive.

Points on this clone: Because the CDR3 is missing its conserved closing phenylalanine or tryptophan, this is likely a read error. It is unclear where the CDR3 begins or ends on the DNA, so no DNA is shown, and the CDR3 is as TCRdb lists it. The V gene is TRBV7-9, the J gene TRBJ2-3; the table's D call, TRBD2, was not checked against the DNA. The CDR3 comprises 15 residues, both ends counted. The germline V gene has CDR1 SEHNR and CDR2 FQNEAQ (reference sequence). The chain's CDR3 is CASSLKRGAADTQYL.

The chain recombines TRBV4-1 with TRBJ2-1; 9 nucleotides agree with TRBD2. Germline assignment: CDR1 MGHRA and CDR2 YSYEKL. V shed 1 base, J shed 4 bases, and the junction held 2 bases outside the gene matches. This CDR3 is built from 15 residues. The CDR3 coding sequence is TGCGCCAGCAGCCAAGCGGCGGGGGGGTACAATGAGCAGTTCTTC. Translation: CASSQAAGGYNEQFF.

This clone was picked up a small number of times. This sequence joins TRBV5-5 and TRBJ1-2; perhaps TRBD1 as D (5 bases). This CDR3 region has 14 residues. Germline V gene data show CDR1 as SGHKS and CDR2 as YYEKEE (reference sequence). The ends were cut back, 1 base at V and 6 bases at J, with 13 bases in the middle. The CDR3 loop reads CASSLLQDTDGYTF. The CDR3, as DNA: TGTGCCAGCAGCTTGTTACAGGATACAGATGGCTACACCTTC.

This clone was recorded only once. The V call is TRBV4-3, the J call TRBJ1-6; no reliable D call. The CDR3 spans 17 residues. Looked up from germline, CDR1 is LGHNA and CDR2 is YSLEER. The ends were cut back, 1 base at V and 3 bases at J, with 13 bases in the middle. The CDR3 DNA sequence: TGCGCCAGCAGCCAAGGTGATGGCATCGTCTATAATTCACCCCTCCACTTT. Amino acid sequence: CASSQGDGIVYNSPLHF.

The chain joins TRBV7-9 to TRBJ1-1, with 7 bases matching TRBD1. CDR3 length: 15 amino acids. Germline CDR1 is SEHNR and CDR2 is FQNEAQ (reference sequence). J lost 1 base, V lost 1 base, and 3 bases had no gene match. CDR3 residues: CASSLGQGWNTEAFF. The DNA for the CDR3 is TGTGCCAGCAGCTTAGGACAGGGATGGAACACTGAAGCTTTCTTT.

The chain recombines TRBV7-6 with TRBJ2-7, with D perhaps matching TRBD1 (6 bases). There are 16 residues in the CDR3. CDR1 is SGHVS and CDR2 is FNYEAQ in the germline V gene. Between the trimmed V and J ends, which lost 5 bases and 7 bases, there was a span of 24 bases. The CDR3 here is CASSLDPRGGVEEQYF. The CDR3 nucleotides are TGTGCCAGCAGCCTTGATCCGAGAGGGGGAGTAGAGGAGCAGTACTTC.

The gene calls are TRBV7-9 and TRBJ2-7; possibly TRBD2 for D (6 bases). The CDR3 is made up of 14 amino acids. From germline, CDR1 is SEHNR and CDR2 FQNEAQ (reference sequence). Trimming stripped 5 bases from V and 0 bases from J, with 11 bases between. CDR3 residues: CASSPGLGSYEQYF. The CDR3 DNA is TGTGCCAGCAGCCCGGGACTGGGCTCCTACGAGCAGTACTTC.

This chain connects TRBV6-5 to TRBJ1-3, with 7 bases lining up with TRBD1. After removal of 7 bases from V and 4 bases from J, the junction contained 10 bases not matched to a gene. Germline V lookup: CDR1 MNHEY, CDR2 SVGAGI. The CDR3 spans 15 residues. The CDR3 sequence is CASTRGQDAGNTIYF. Written as DNA, the CDR3 is TGTGCCAGCACCCGCGGACAGGACGCGGGAAACACCATATATTTT.

In this sample, this clone turned up a few times. J is TRBJ1-3 and V is TRBV7-8, with D unclear. The CDR3 extends over 13 amino acids. The V and J ends lost 1 base and 7 bases respectively, with 8 bases between them. Per the germline V gene, CDR1 is SGHVS and CDR2 is FQNEAQ. CDR3 protein: CASSLVPLNTIYF. Here the CDR3 DNA reads TGTGCCAGCAGCTTAGTCCCATTGAACACCATATATTTT.

This chain uses TRBV28 with TRBJ2-7; D may be TRBD1 (6 bases). Germline V gene sequence: CDR1 MDHEN, CDR2 SYDVKM. The CDR3 contains 14 residues. V lost 5 bases, J lost 4 bases, and 15 bases lay in between. This CDR3 reads CASSPHREQYEQYF. CDR3 DNA: TGTGCCAGCAGTCCCCACAGGGAGCAATACGAGCAGTACTTC.

V gene TRBV7-2 combines with J gene TRBJ2-7; 10 positions match TRBD2. The CDR3 spans 14 residues. V was pared by 3 bases and J by 1 base, with 0 bases of the junction left unmatched. CDR1 and CDR2 from the germline V gene are SGHTA and FQGNSA. This chain's CDR3 is CASSFSGRSYEQYF. CDR3 sequence (DNA): TGTGCCAGCAGCTTTAGCGGGAGGTCCTACGAGCAGTACTTC.

The V gene is TRBV2, the J gene TRBJ1-1, with unresolved D. Germline V gene sequence: CDR1 SNHLY, CDR2 FYNNEI. The CDR3 is 11 residues long. With 7 bases removed from V and 2 bases from J, the gap between germline ends came to 5 bases. The DNA of the CDR3 is TGTGCCAGCATTAAAAACACTGAAGCTTTCTTT. Translating it yields CASIKNTEAFF.

CDR3 bases: TGTGCCAGCAGCTTGGAAGGCGGGAGTGGGGCCAATGAGCAGTTCTTC. Translation: CASSLEGGSGANEQFF. V and J are TRBV5-4 and TRBJ2-1; 7 positions agree with TRBD2. V gave up 0 bases and J gave up 6 bases; unmatched junction bases: 9. Germline values: CDR1 SGHNT, CDR2 YYREEE (reference sequence). The CDR3 loop spans 16 amino acids.

The gene calls are TRBV6-1 and TRBJ1-1; D call uncertain. This CDR3 region has 13 residues. Germline V gene data show CDR1 as MNHNS and CDR2 as SASEGT. V lost 3 bases, J lost 1 base, and 6 bases lay in between. CDR3 DNA sequence: TGTGCCAGCAGTGATCTAGAGAACACTGAAGCTTTCTTT. This translates into CASSDLENTEAFF.

To note about this clone: At one of its ends the junction is not consistent with the germline gene, which may arise from a read error. V gene TRBV7-9 combines with J gene TRBJ1-2, with 7 bases fitting TRBD1. There are 14 residues in the CDR3. Looked up from germline, CDR1 is SEHNR and CDR2 is FQNEAQ (reference sequence). CDR3 loop: CAGSHRGTNYGYTF. The CDR3 bases are TGTGCCGGCAGCCACAGGGGTACTAACTATGGCTACACCTTC. Full variable domain (outside the CDR3, taken from reference TRBV7-9 and TRBJ1-2): DTGVSQNPRHKITKRGQNVTFRCDPISEHNRLYWYRQTLGQGPEFLTYFQNEAQLEKSRLLSDRFSAERPKGSFSTLEIQRTEQGDSAMYLCAGSHRGTNYGYTFGSGTRLTVV.

A few counts support this clone. The V call is TRBV11-2, the J call TRBJ1-2, with D perhaps TRBD1 (6 bases). The CDR3 sequence is 11 residues long. Germline CDR1 is SGHAT and CDR2 is FQNNGV. The V end lost 3 bases, the J end lost 8 bases, and 7 bases lay between the germline ends. CDR3 in amino acids: CASSFRGGYTF. CDR3 in DNA: TGTGCCAGCAGCTTCAGGGGCGGCTACACCTTC.

This clone was detected a few times. Other DNA sequences from this sample encode an identical CDR3 as well. The chain employs TRBV18 and TRBJ1-2, with a weak D call TRBD1 (6 bases). This CDR3 region has 14 residues. V lost 3 bases, J lost 4 bases, and 12 bases lay in between. From germline, CDR1 is KGHSH and CDR2 LQKENI. CDR3 in DNA: TGTGCCAGCTCACCCCCCAGCAGGGGCTATGGCTACACCTTC. This sequence encodes CASSPPSRGYGYTF.

This clone was seen just once. The chain couples TRBV7-2 to TRBJ2-4, with 11 positions matching TRBD2. The CDR3 loop spans 15 amino acids. Trimming removed 4 bases from V and 7 bases from J; junction bases left unmatched: 6. From germline, CDR1 is SGHTA and CDR2 FQGNSA. The DNA for the CDR3 is TGTGCCAGCAGCTACTCTGCTAGCGGGAGGAACATTCAGTACTTC. This gives the protein CASSYSASGRNIQYF.

The CDR3 DNA reads as TGTGCCAGCAGCAGCCGGGACAGGGGGTACTATGGCTACACCTTC. Translation: CASSSRDRGYYGYTF. V usage is TRBV11-2 and J usage is TRBJ1-2; 11 nucleotides agree with TRBD1. The CDR3 contains 15 residues. Germline V lookup: CDR1 SGHAT, CDR2 FQNNGV. The V segment lost 5 bases and the J segment 3 bases; nucleotides outside the gene matches: 5.

The rearrangement links TRBV11-2 to TRBJ2-5; 8 positions match TRBD2. CDR1 is SGHAT and CDR2 is FQNNGV in the germline V gene. The CDR3 covers 13 residues. The V gene end was trimmed by 9 bases and the J gene end by 2 bases; junction bases not matched to a gene: 5. This CDR3 is CASSGGLQETQYF. CDR3 DNA sequence: TGTGCCAGTTCGGGGGGGCTTCAAGAGACCCAGTACTTC.

The chain has TRBV7-7 and TRBJ2-2; 10 bases are shared with TRBD2. V gave up 1 base and J gave up 4 bases; unmatched junction bases: 3. Looked up from germline, CDR1 is SSHAT and CDR2 is FNYEAQ (reference sequence). The CDR3 is made up of 16 amino acids. CDR3 nucleotides: TGTGCCAGCAGCTTAGAAGCGGGGGGGGTCACCGGGGAGCTGTTTTTT. Its protein is CASSLEAGGVTGELFF. The complete variable domain, with remaining parts taken from reference TRBV7-7 and TRBJ2-2, reads GAGVSQSPRYKVTKRGQDVTLRCDPISSHATLYWYQQALGQGPEFLTYFNYEAQPDKSGLPSDRFSAERPEGSISTLTIQRTEQRDSAMYRCASSLEAGGVTGELFFGEGSRLTVL.

This clone has more than one count but fewer than ten. V gene TRBV29-1 combines with J gene TRBJ2-5, with a weak D call TRBD1 (6 bases). CDR1 and CDR2 from the germline V gene are SQVTM and ANQGSEA. Deletions cut 3 bases from V and 12 bases from J, with 17 bases between. The length of the CDR3 is 12 residues. CDR3 bases: TGCAGCGTTGATAAAGACAGGACGTTAAAGTACTTC. It yields the protein CSVDKDRTLKYF.

The table lists this clone with a count of one. This chain connects TRBV19 to TRBJ2-1; no clear D. Per germline, CDR1 LNHDA and CDR2 SQIVND (reference sequence). CDR3 length equals 14 residues. V was pared by 3 bases and J by 3 bases, with 9 bases between. The CDR3 DNA reads as TGTGCCAGTAGTATGAAGGCAGGCTACAATGAGCAGTTCTTC. Its protein product is CASSMKAGYNEQFF.

This chain joins TRBV5-1 and TRBJ2-5, with D hard to call. V lost 2 bases and J lost 5, with 13 bases in between. This CDR3 spans 14 amino acids. CDR1 SGHRS and CDR2 YFSETQ come from the germline V gene. CDR3 nucleotides: TGCGCCAGCAGCTTTGGGCTTTCTTTTGAGACCCAGTACTTC. It codes for CASSFGLSFETQYF.

The count of this clone is one. This chain joins TRBV19 and TRBJ2-1; 8 positions agree with TRBD2. Germline-derived CDR1 and CDR2 are LNHDA and SQIVND (reference sequence). J was trimmed by 2 bases and V by 4 bases; bases with no gene match: 10. The CDR3 is made up of 17 amino acids. In nucleotides, the CDR3 is TGTGCCAGTAGTAACGCTGCGGGACTAGTTGCCTACAATGAGCAGTTCTTC. It specifies CASSNAAGLVAYNEQFF.

J is TRBJ2-7 and V is TRBV11-3, with a tentative D call TRBD1 (5 bases). V lost 6 bases and J lost 5, with 14 bases in between. Germline assignment: CDR1 SGHNT and CDR2 YENEEA. This CDR3 has 13 residues. CDR3 amino acids: CASSPTVGDEQYF. The CDR3 nucleotides are TGTGCCAGCAGTCCGACAGTAGGGGACGAGCAGTACTTC.

This sequence joins TRBV5-8 and TRBJ2-1, with 8 positions matching TRBD2. Trimming took 3 bases from V and 4 from J; bases not matched to a gene: 3. From germline, CDR1 is SGHTS and CDR2 YDEGEE. CDR3 size: 14 residues. CDR3 protein: CASSYSGEYNEQFF. The CDR3 DNA follows: TGTGCCAGCAGCTATAGCGGGGAGTACAATGAGCAGTTCTTC.